Following are 21 T cell receptor beta chains from one sample sequenced in a study of naive and memory T cell subsets. Their target antigens are unknown. Regarding the study as a whole: Especially in CD8 cells, naive repertoires contained a few larger clonotypes, possibly CD45RA-re-expressing memory cells.

An equimolar mix of two oligonucleotides served as the beta constant-region primer for TRBC1 and TRBC2. Ligated cDNA was amplified by four rounds of PCR with nested alpha and beta constant-region primers and SP2. TCRdb reanalysed the UMI-ligation and nested PCR reads using MiXCR and keeps one entry per CDR3 protein. Among 150,000 or so distinct CDR3 sequences listed, roughly 23% were seen once. Sequencing was performed on naive CD4+ T cells from blood. Source of these receptors: a human donor in good health.

V usage is TRBV12-3 or TRBV12-4 and J usage is TRBJ2-5; no clear D. The CDR3 totals 13 residues. V was cut by 7 bases and J by 1 base, with 10 bases left in between. The CDR3 reads CASTPDFQETQYF. In DNA, the CDR3 is TGTGCCAGCACCCCAGACTTCCAAGAGACCCAGTACTTC.

The rearrangement joins TRBV6-5 to TRBJ2-5, with unresolved D. V dropped 4 bases and J dropped 6 bases, with 15 bases sitting between them. The CDR3 is made up of 14 amino acids. CDR1 MNHEY and CDR2 SVGAGI come from the germline V gene. CDR3 region: CASSSPGQLQTQYF. The CDR3 DNA reads as TGTGCCAGCAGTTCCCCCGGTCAGTTGCAGACCCAGTACTTC.

There are a few counts of this clonotype. This chain joins TRBV29-1 and TRBJ2-3; D uncertain. The CDR3 runs to 13 residues. Trimming shortened V by 2 bases and J by 6 bases, and 12 bases separated the two germline ends. The germline V gene encodes CDR1 SQVTM and CDR2 ANQGSEA. In nucleotides, the CDR3 is TGCAGCGTTGAAAGACTCCAGGCGGATACGCAGTATTTT. Its protein product is CSVERLQADTQYF.

The V gene is TRBV5-1, the J gene TRBJ2-1, with 10 bases fitting TRBD2. The germline V gene encodes CDR1 SGHRS and CDR2 YFSETQ. The V segment lost 3 bases and the J segment 4 bases; nucleotides outside the gene matches: 7. The CDR3 length is 16 residues. This CDR3 reads CASSSRTSGAYNEQFF. In DNA form, the CDR3 reads TGCGCCAGCAGCTCACGGACTAGCGGAGCGTACAATGAGCAGTTCTTC. The full variable domain, completed using reference TRBV5-1 and TRBJ2-1, is KAGVTQTPRYLIKTRGQQVTLSCSPISGHRSVSWYQQTPGQGLQFLFEYFSETQRNKGNFPGRFSGRQFSNSRSEMNVSTLELGDSALYLCASSSRTSGAYNEQFFGPGTRLTVL.

The V gene is TRBV3-1, the J gene TRBJ1-1; unclear D gene. This CDR3 contains 12 residues. Germline V gene data show CDR1 as LGHDT and CDR2 as YNNKEL (reference sequence). V lost 1 base, J lost 11 bases, and 11 bases lay in between. The CDR3 nucleotides read TGTGCCAGCAGCCAAGGTACGCGAGGGGCTTTCTTT. As protein: CASSQGTRGAFF.

DNA of the CDR3: TGTGCCTGGAGCGGAGCAGGGGCCACGGGAAGCTCCTACAATGAGCAGTTCTTC. Its protein product is CAWSGAGATGSSYNEQFF. The gene calls are TRBV30 and TRBJ2-1; the D gene is possibly TRBD1 (6 bases). The ends were cut back, 3 bases at V and 0 bases at J, with 21 bases in the middle. Germline lookup yields CDR1 GTSNPN and CDR2 SVGIG (reference sequence). CDR3 length: 18 residues.

The chain combines TRBV20-1 with TRBJ1-1, with 7 bases fitting TRBD1. The trim removed 3 bases at V and 11 bases at J, leaving 9 bases unmatched. Per germline, CDR1 DFQATT and CDR2 SNEGSKA (reference sequence). The CDR3 has 12 amino acids. This CDR3 is CSASPGQAEAFF. Here the CDR3 DNA reads TGCAGTGCTAGTCCCGGACAGGCGGAGGCTTTCTTT.

The table lists this clonotype with a few counts. V gene TRBV28 combines with J gene TRBJ1-4; 10 bases are shared with TRBD1. This CDR3 region has 17 residues. V gave up 6 bases and J gave up 2 bases; unmatched junction bases: 9. Germline V CDR1 and CDR2: MDHEN, SYDVKM. CDR3 sequence reads: CASRTGGAFRTNEKLFF. DNA of the CDR3: TGTGCCAGCAGGACAGGGGGCGCATTCCGGACTAATGAAAAACTGTTTTTT.

This clonotype was observed a handful of times. The V gene is TRBV29-1, the J gene TRBJ1-1; D ambiguous. CDR1 is SQVTM and CDR2 is ANQGSEA in the germline V gene. V shed 7 bases and J shed 8 bases, with 11 bases lying between them. This CDR3 is 10 amino acids long. Written as DNA, the CDR3 is TGCAGCGCCAAAATCGCCGAAGCTTTCTTT. Translating gives CSAKIAEAFF.

The rearrangement uses TRBV11-2 and TRBJ2-3, with D perhaps matching TRBD2 (6 bases). The CDR3 contains 15 residues. The germline V and J ends were trimmed by 5 bases and 9 bases, with 21 bases remaining between them. The germline gives CDR1 SGHAT, CDR2 FQNNGV. CDR3 protein: CASSVHPTAGPTQYF. As DNA, the CDR3 is TGTGCCAGCAGCGTCCACCCGACGGCGGGGCCGACGCAGTATTTT.

This clonotype was observed at least ten times. The chain carries TRBV12-3 or TRBV12-4 and TRBJ2-2, with D possibly matching TRBD1 (5 bases). This CDR3 region has 15 residues. V gave up 8 bases and J gave up 5 bases, with 18 bases separating them. The CDR3 DNA follows: TGTGCCAGCTCGAATTCAGGGCTCAATACCGGGGAGCTGTTTTTT. Its protein is CASSNSGLNTGELFF.

In its sample, this clonotype was seen many times. The chain links TRBV20-1 to TRBJ2-7; 10 bases line up with TRBD2. With V trimmed by 6 bases and J by 2 bases, 7 bases remained unmatched. This CDR3 has 14 residues. The germline V gene encodes CDR1 DFQATT and CDR2 SNEGSKA (reference sequence). The CDR3 spells CSAEPGLATYEQYF. Written as DNA, the CDR3 is TGCAGTGCCGAACCGGGACTAGCGACCTACGAGCAGTACTTC.

This chain joins TRBV11-1 and TRBJ2-1; 8 bases match TRBD2. With V trimmed by 3 bases and J by 9 bases, 13 bases remained unmatched. This CDR3 spans 16 amino acids. CDR1 and CDR2 from the germline V gene are SGHAT and FQDESV (reference sequence). The CDR3 coding sequence is TGTGCCAGCAGCTTCGTTCCGGGACTAGTCGTCGGTGAGCAGTTCTTC. Protein product: CASSFVPGLVVGEQFF.

The CDR3 DNA sequence: TGTGCCAGCAGTTTAGGATGGGGTCCAGTTCAGCCCCAGCATTTT. It codes for CASSLGWGPVQPQHF. V gene TRBV28 combines with J gene TRBJ1-5; D is undetermined. Trimming removed 2 bases from V and 6 bases from J, with 14 bases in between. This CDR3 spans 15 amino acids. Germline V gene lookup returns CDR1 MDHEN and CDR2 SYDVKM. The whole variable domain, filled in from reference TRBV28 and TRBJ1-5, reads DVKVTQSSRYLVKRTGEKVFLECVQDMDHENMFWYRQDPGLGLRLIYFSYDVKMKEKGDIPEGYSVSREKKERFSLILESASTNQTSMYLCASSLGWGPVQPQHFGDGTRLSIL.

This clonotype was found a few times. The rearrangement joins TRBV7-2 to TRBJ2-3, with TRBD2 matching 11 bases. J was trimmed by 0 bases and V by 1 base; bases with no gene match: 3. CDR1 and CDR2 (germline): SGHTA, FQGNSA. The length of the CDR3 is 17 residues. CDR3 sequence reads: CASSLVRTSGSTDTQYF. In nucleotides, the CDR3 is TGTGCCAGCAGCTTAGTCCGGACTAGCGGGAGCACAGATACGCAGTATTTT.

The chain recombines TRBV12-3 or TRBV12-4 with TRBJ1-1; D not resolved. The CDR3 is made up of 14 amino acids. Trimming removed 3 bases from V and 2 bases from J, with 10 bases in between. Here the CDR3 DNA reads TGTGCCAGCAGTTTGGGTTGGGAAAACACTGAAGCTTTCTTT. The encoded protein is CASSLGWENTEAFF.

This chain links TRBV7-6 with TRBJ2-1; no clear D gene. The germline V gene encodes CDR1 SGHVS and CDR2 FNYEAQ. CDR3 length equals 14 residues. V lost 1 base to trimming and J lost 4 bases, with 8 bases between them. As DNA, the CDR3 is TGTGCCAGCAGCTTAGAGCCTTCATACAATGAGCAGTTCTTC. Translation: CASSLEPSYNEQFF.

The table lists this clonotype with a count of one. V usage is TRBV6-1 and J usage is TRBJ2-6; 10 nucleotides agree with TRBD1. Germline V gives CDR1 MNHNS, CDR2 SASEGT. V shed 6 bases and J 2 bases; nucleotides not matched to a gene: 4. The CDR3 extends over 16 amino acids. CDR3 in amino acids: CASRGQGSTGANVLTF. The CDR3, as DNA: TGTGCCAGCAGGGGACAGGGGTCTACTGGGGCCAACGTCCTGACTTTC.

V usage is TRBV28 and J usage is TRBJ2-4; 9 nucleotides line up with TRBD2. With V trimmed by 6 bases and J by 0 bases, 15 bases remained unmatched. The CDR3 is made up of 19 amino acids. Germline V gene data show CDR1 as MDHEN and CDR2 as SYDVKM. The CDR3 protein is CASSDDRGLAGLAKNIQYF. CDR3 nucleotides: TGTGCCAGCAGCGACGATAGAGGGCTAGCGGGACTAGCCAAAAACATTCAGTACTTC.

The chain employs TRBV3-1 and TRBJ2-1, with 10 bases matching TRBD2. The CDR3 covers 15 residues. Germline V gene data show CDR1 as LGHDT and CDR2 as YNNKEL (reference sequence). V dropped 4 bases and J dropped 4; count of bases not matched to a gene: 4. The CDR3: CASSLLAGAYNEQFF. The CDR3 DNA reads TGTGCCAGCAGCCTCCTAGCGGGAGCTTACAATGAGCAGTTCTTC.

CDR3 sequence (DNA): TGTGCCTGGAGTGATTCCTTCCTGGACGGTAACTATGGCTACACCTTC. It yields the protein CAWSDSFLDGNYGYTF. V usage is TRBV30 and J usage is TRBJ1-2; no clear D. With 1 base removed from V and 1 base from J, the gap between germline ends came to 16 bases. The length of the CDR3 is 16 residues. Germline V gene lookup returns CDR1 GTSNPN and CDR2 SVGIG (reference sequence).